This T cell receptor beta chain was obtained from a study of PD-L1 blockade in urothelial cancer. Turning to the study itself: Males with bladder-origin urothelial cancer made up about 85% of the roughly 29 patients. Specimens of blood held a median count of about 150,000 T cells. Study outcomes and limitations: Better survival was predicted by below-median pretreatment blood TCR clonality.

In germline, CDR1 is MDHEN, CDR2 SYDVKM. The CDR3 is 16 residues long. V dropped 2 bases and J dropped 2; count of bases not matched to a gene: 5. As concerns this clone: Its antigen is unknown.

Every PCR was spiked with synthetic TCR analog templates. TCRdb's copy holds only in-frame clones and misses some; the assay was immunoSEQ multiplex PCR. Of roughly 74,000 clones listed, about nine tenths are singletons. The starting material was PBMCs, obtained around atezolizumab (anti-PD-L1) treatment. The clonotype originates from a woman between 65 and 79 years old with urothelial cancer. The V gene is TRBV28, the J gene TRBJ2-7, with 11 nucleotides matching TRBD2. CDR3 amino acids: CASSLTSGSSPYEQYF. CDR3 bases: TGTGCCAGCAGTTTAACTAGCGGGAGCAGTCCCTACGAGCAGTACTTC.